These 30 T cell receptor beta chains were sequenced from one sample in a study of T cells in Graves' hyperthyroidism and ophthalmopathy. TCR beta CDR3 sequences were amplified from RNA transcripts. Using the HTBI primer set, a first-round RT-PCR was run on the TCR CDR3. TCRdb used MiXCR to reprocess the multiplex PCR reads, holding one entry per CDR3 protein. The sample has around 660,000 distinct CDR3 sequences, 45% seen once. Sequencing input: peripheral blood or thyroid tissue (not recorded which). The source of these receptors is an adult man with Graves' disease, either hyperthyroidism or ophthalmopathy (not recorded which).

Regarding this clonotype: One junction end disagrees with the germline gene, perhaps due to a read error. The chain has TRBV5-1 and TRBJ1-4; D is unresolved. The CDR3 is 15 residues long. CDR1 and CDR2 (germline): SGHRS, YFSETQ. Here the CDR3 DNA reads TGCGCCAGCAGCCCGTCCGGAAGTGGAGGTGAAGAACTGTTTTTT. Translating gives CASSPSGSGGEELFF.

This clonotype came up a few times. The genes are TRBV20-1 and TRBJ1-1, with a possible D match to TRBD1 (5 bases). This CDR3 is built from 14 residues. Trimming pared 2 bases from V and 1 base from J, leaving 11 bases between. Germline V lookup: CDR1 DFQATT, CDR2 SNEGSKA (reference sequence). The CDR3 nucleotides are TGCAGTGCTAGAATCAGGGCCAGGAACACTGAAGCTTTCTTT. This sequence encodes CSARIRARNTEAFF.

The gene calls are TRBV5-1 and TRBJ1-1; TRBD1 is a possible D gene (6 bases). V was pared by 3 bases and J by 4 bases, with 19 bases between. This CDR3 comprises 16 residues. The germline V gene encodes CDR1 SGHRS and CDR2 YFSETQ. Here the CDR3 reads CASSSETGTLSTEAFF. CDR3 coding DNA: TGCGCCAGCAGCTCGGAAACCGGGACACTGAGCACTGAAGCTTTCTTT. Complete variable domain (other parts from reference TRBV5-1 and TRBJ1-1): KAGVTQTPRYLIKTRGQQVTLSCSPISGHRSVSWYQQTPGQGLQFLFEYFSETQRNKGNFPGRFSGRQFSNSRSEMNVSTLELGDSALYLCASSSETGTLSTEAFFGQGTRLTVV.

This clonotype has more than one count but fewer than ten. This rearrangement joins TRBV7-3 to TRBJ2-7; 7 nucleotides line up with TRBD1. The ends lost 2 bases at V and 7 bases at J; junction bases unmatched: 11. CDR1 SGHTA and CDR2 FQGTGA come from the germline V gene. CDR3 size: 15 residues. The DNA of the CDR3 is TGTGCCAGCAGCTTACCCGTGACAGGGACGAGAGAGCAGTACTTC. Protein sequence: CASSLPVTGTREQYF. Full variable domain (missing parts from reference TRBV7-3 and TRBJ2-7): GAGVSQTPSNKVTEKGKYVELRCDPISGHTALYWYRQSLGQGPEFLIYFQGTGAADDSGLPNDRFFAVRPEGSVSTLKIQRTERGDSAVYLCASSLPVTGTREQYFGPGTRLTVT.

A word on this clonotype: The CDR3 end shows no conserved phenylalanine or tryptophan, and so a read error is likely. The V call is TRBV2, the J call TRBJ2-2; 8 bases align to TRBD2. The CDR3 has 17 residues. Germline values: CDR1 SNHLY, CDR2 FYNNEI. The CDR3 sequence: CASGERGGGTYTGELFS. The DNA for the CDR3 is TGTGCCAGCGGTGAGCGCGGCGGGGGGACCTACACCGGGGAGCTGTTTTCT.

The rearrangement links TRBV5-1 to TRBJ1-1; D may be TRBD1 (5 bases). CDR1 and CDR2 from the germline V gene are SGHRS and YFSETQ. The germline V and J ends were trimmed by 4 bases and 4 bases, with 20 bases remaining between them. This CDR3 spans 16 amino acids. The CDR3 here is CASSITVQGVSTEAFF. The CDR3 DNA reads as TGCGCCAGCAGCATCACCGTTCAGGGTGTAAGCACTGAAGCTTTCTTT.

This chain connects TRBV7-9 to TRBJ2-7; either TRBD1 or TRBD2 may fit D (5 bases each). Trimming took 5 bases from V and 4 from J, leaving 21 bases between them. CDR1 is SEHNR and CDR2 is FQNEAQ in the germline V gene (reference sequence). CDR3 size: 16 residues. CDR3 loop: CASSLRGSGSGYEQYF. The CDR3 DNA follows: TGTGCCAGCAGCCTAAGAGGGAGTGGGTCAGGGTACGAGCAGTACTTC.

The chain recombines TRBV10-3 with TRBJ2-5; 7 nucleotides align to TRBD1. In germline, CDR1 is ENHRY, CDR2 SYGVKD. J lost 5 bases, V lost 6 bases, and 3 bases had no gene match. CDR3 length equals 12 residues. For the CDR3, the DNA is TGTGCCATCAGGCCGGGACAGGAGACCCAGTACTTC. The encoded protein is CAIRPGQETQYF.

The chain recombines TRBV2 with TRBJ1-4; 9 nucleotides line up with TRBD1. The CDR3 sequence is 15 residues long. Per the germline V gene, CDR1 is SNHLY and CDR2 is FYNNEI. The J segment lost 5 bases and the V segment lost 6 bases, leaving 7 bases of the junction unmatched. Here the CDR3 reads CASSAGQGMNEKLFF. The CDR3 DNA sequence: TGTGCCAGCAGCGCAGGACAGGGGATGAATGAAAAACTGTTTTTT.

The chain is built from TRBV10-3 and TRBJ2-2; TRBD1 is a possible D gene (5 bases). Germline V lookup: CDR1 ENHRY, CDR2 SYGVKD. Trimming took 9 bases from V and 7 from J, leaving 9 bases between them. The CDR3 has 11 amino acids. The CDR3 protein is CAMTAGGELFF. CDR3 nucleotide sequence: TGTGCCATGACAGCTGGCGGGGAGCTGTTTTTT.

This CDR3 is CASSVETRPGELFF. In nucleotides, the CDR3 is TGTGCCAGCAGCGTAGAGACTAGACCCGGGGAGCTGTTTTTT. V and J are TRBV7-9 and TRBJ2-2; D might be TRBD2 (6 bases). Looked up from germline, CDR1 is SEHNR and CDR2 is FQNEAQ (reference sequence). CDR3 length: 14 amino acids. V was pared by 5 bases and J by 6 bases, with 13 bases between. Drawing the rest from reference TRBV7-9 and TRBJ2-2, the complete variable domain is DTGVSQNPRHKITKRGQNVTFRCDPISEHNRLYWYRQTLGQGPEFLTYFQNEAQLEKSRLLSDRFSAERPKGSFSTLEIQRTEQGDSAMYLCASSVETRPGELFFGEGSRLTVL.

V usage is TRBV25-1 and J usage is TRBJ1-3, with 8 bases that match TRBD1. CDR1 is MGHDK, CDR2 SYGVNS, per germline. The J segment lost 0 bases and the V segment lost 5 bases, leaving 3 bases of the junction unmatched. The CDR3 totals 15 residues. This CDR3 is CASSRQGFSGNTIYF. CDR3 coding DNA: TGTGCCAGCAGTCGACAGGGGTTCTCTGGAAACACCATATATTTT.

As to this clonotype: Lacking the conserved final phenylalanine or tryptophan, this CDR3 likely reflects a read error. This sequence joins TRBV5-1 and TRBJ1-1; a possible D gene is TRBD1 (6 bases). V lost 1 base to trimming and J lost 0 bases, with 10 bases between them. The CDR3 totals 15 residues. Germline V gene data show CDR1 as SGHRS and CDR2 as YFSETQ. CDR3 region: CASSLRQAVNTEAFL. Here the CDR3 DNA reads TGCGCCAGCAGCTTGAGACAGGCGGTGAACACTGAAGCTTTCTTG.

This clonotype came up many times. The chain joins TRBV20-1 to TRBJ2-7; 10 bases are shared with TRBD1. V lost 6 bases and J lost 6; bases outside the gene matches: 5. This CDR3 is 12 amino acids long. Germline values: CDR1 DFQATT, CDR2 SNEGSKA (reference sequence). CDR3 residues: CSAGGQGGEQYF. CDR3 nucleotide sequence: TGCAGTGCCGGTGGACAGGGGGGCGAGCAGTACTTC.

The table lists this clonotype with a few counts. The V gene is TRBV25-1, the J gene TRBJ1-1; 8 bases agree with TRBD1. The CDR3 is 12 residues long. Trimming removed 9 bases from V and 8 bases from J; junction bases left unmatched: 8. Germline CDR1 reads MGHDK; CDR2 reads SYGVNS. The CDR3 bases are TGTGCCAGGGACAGGGAGGGCTGGGAAGCTTTCTTT. This encodes CARDREGWEAFF.

This chain joins TRBV20-1 and TRBJ1-1, with D unresolved. The CDR3 totals 14 residues. Germline assignment: CDR1 DFQATT and CDR2 SNEGSKA (reference sequence). Trimming took off 4 bases at V and 3 bases at J, with 15 bases between the two ends. Written as DNA, the CDR3 is TGCAGTGCTATCTCCCCCGGGCGCGACACTGAAGCTTTCTTT. Protein: CSAISPGRDTEAFF.

The sample holds many counts of this clonotype. This sequence joins TRBV6-6 and TRBJ2-7, with D unclear. The CDR3 spans 13 residues. The germline V gene encodes CDR1 MNHNY and CDR2 SVGAGI (reference sequence). The ends were cut back, 7 bases at V and 2 bases at J, with 12 bases in the middle. CDR3 in DNA: TGTGCCAGCAAACCCCCGTGGGCCTACGAGCAGTACTTC. Residues: CASKPPWAYEQYF.

This clonotype was counted many times. V and J are TRBV2 and TRBJ1-1; 8 positions match TRBD1. CDR3 size: 13 residues. From germline, CDR1 is SNHLY and CDR2 FYNNEI. V shed 8 bases, J shed 0 bases, and the junction held 2 bases outside the gene matches. The CDR3 reads CASGQGLNTEAFF. CDR3 coding DNA: TGTGCCAGCGGACAGGGATTGAACACTGAAGCTTTCTTT.

A single count supports this clonotype. The chain joins TRBV29-1 to TRBJ1-6; TRBD1 might be the D (5 bases). Germline V gives CDR1 SQVTM, CDR2 ANQGSEA. Trimming took 4 bases from V and 1 from J, leaving 8 bases between them. The CDR3 length is 14 residues. In DNA, the CDR3 is TGCAGCGTTGGGGGGGAATCCTATAATTCACCCCTCCACTTT. It translates to CSVGGESYNSPLHF. The full variable domain, in which reference TRBV29-1 and TRBJ1-6 provide the parts outside the CDR3, is SAVISQKPSRDICQRGTSLTIQCQVDSQVTMMFWYRQQPGQSLTLIATANQGSEATYESGFVIDKFPISRPNLTFSTLTVSNMSPEDSSIYLCSVGGESYNSPLHFGNGTRLTVT.

This clonotype has just a few counts. This chain joins TRBV6-5 and TRBJ1-5; D is undetermined. CDR3 length equals 13 residues. Germline CDR1 and CDR2: MNHEY and SVGAGI. Trimming stripped 6 bases from V and 0 bases from J, with 6 bases between. The CDR3 reads CASSRSSNQPQHF. CDR3 sequence (DNA): TGTGCCAGCAGCAGGAGTAGCAATCAGCCCCAGCATTTT.

This chain uses TRBV24-1 with TRBJ1-2, with D unclear. The CDR3 is made up of 14 amino acids. The ends were cut back, 7 bases at V and 2 bases at J, with 13 bases in the middle. The V gene's germline CDR1 is KGHDR and CDR2 SFDVKD. The CDR3 loop is CATSEGFSNYGYTF. The CDR3 DNA reads TGTGCCACCAGCGAGGGATTTTCCAACTATGGCTACACCTTC.

The genes are TRBV2 and TRBJ1-2, with D possibly matching TRBD1 (6 bases). This CDR3 spans 13 amino acids. Trimming shortened V by 8 bases and J by 8 bases, and 18 bases separated the two germline ends. Germline V CDR1 and CDR2: SNHLY, FYNNEI. This CDR3 is CASVQRGAHGYTF. For the CDR3, the DNA is TGTGCCAGCGTACAACGGGGGGCTCACGGCTACACCTTC.

Of note for this clonotype: This may be a read error: a much more frequent sequence differs by one nucleotide. The chain is built from TRBV9 and TRBJ2-6; the D gene is possibly TRBD1 (6 bases). V was pared by 4 bases and J by 3 bases, with 11 bases between. The CDR3 totals 15 residues. Germline-derived CDR1 and CDR2 are SGDLS and YYNGEE. The chain's CDR3 is CASSPQGLGANVLTF. The CDR3 coding sequence is TGTGCCAGCAGCCCACAGGGCCTTGGGGCCAACGTCCTGACTTTC.

The rearrangement joins TRBV7-2 to TRBJ1-1, with TRBD1 matching over 7 bases. V lost 4 bases, J lost 1 base, and 9 bases stayed unmatched. Germline-derived CDR1 and CDR2 are SGHTA and FQGNSA. The CDR3 runs 16 residues. The CDR3 DNA reads as TGTGCCAGCAGCTCCCAGGGGGGGGCGCGGAACACTGAAGCTTTCTTT. This sequence encodes CASSSQGGARNTEAFF.

The rearrangement links TRBV29-1 to TRBJ2-2, with D perhaps matching TRBD2 (5 bases). The germline V gene has CDR1 SQVTM and CDR2 ANQGSEA. V was cut by 0 bases and J by 8 bases, with 10 bases left in between. The CDR3 length is 13 residues. For the CDR3, the DNA is TGCAGCGTTGAAGATCGGGAAACAGGGGAGCTGTTTTTT. Translated: CSVEDRETGELFF.

The genes are TRBV19 and TRBJ1-1, with 7 bases identical to TRBD1. The germline V gene encodes CDR1 LNHDA and CDR2 SQIVND (reference sequence). CDR3 size: 13 residues. V lost 5 bases to trimming and J lost 5 bases; unmatched junction nucleotides: 5. CDR3 DNA: TGTGCCAGTAGTTCCAGGGGGAGGACTGAAGCTTTCTTT. Protein: CASSSRGRTEAFF.

This clonotype has only a few counts. This chain connects TRBV20-1 to TRBJ1-1; D not resolved. The CDR3 is 15 residues long. Germline V gene sequence: CDR1 DFQATT, CDR2 SNEGSKA (reference sequence). Deletions cut 1 base from V and 5 bases from J, with 17 bases between. This chain's CDR3 is CSARVFGQIITEAFF. CDR3 sequence (DNA): TGCAGTGCTAGAGTGTTCGGTCAGATCATTACTGAAGCTTTCTTT.

V is TRBV29-1 and J is TRBJ1-1; D not certain. Trimming stripped 8 bases from V and 1 base from J, with 11 bases between. The CDR3 is 12 residues long. Germline V lookup: CDR1 SQVTM, CDR2 ANQGSEA. In nucleotides, the CDR3 is TGCAGCAGCCTAGGACCGAACACTGAAGCTTTCTTT. Translation: CSSLGPNTEAFF.

Details on this clonotype: At one boundary the junction diverges from the germline segment, which might be a read error. CDR3 nucleotides: TGCGCCAGCAGCCAAGAGATCGGGGGGATAAGCTACGAGCAGTACTTC. Translation: CASSQEIGGISYEQYF. This rearrangement joins TRBV7-2 to TRBJ2-7; 7 bases align to TRBD2. The V gene's germline CDR1 is SGHTA and CDR2 FQGNSA. The CDR3 runs to 16 residues.

This clonotype was found many times. CDR3 sequence (DNA): TGTGCCAGCAGCTTAGATGACAGGGACTACGAGCAGTACTTC. Translated, it gives CASSLDDRDYEQYF. The chain employs TRBV7-6 and TRBJ2-7, with 7 bases lining up with TRBD1. Germline V gene data show CDR1 as SGHVS and CDR2 as FNYEAQ. There are 14 residues in the CDR3. Germline trimming cut 1 base from V and 3 bases from J; bases unmatched to any gene: 3. Using reference TRBV7-6 and TRBJ2-7 for the parts outside the CDR3, the full variable domain is GAGVSQSPRYKVTKRGQDVALRCDPISGHVSLYWYRQALGQGPEFLTYFNYEAQQDKSGLPNDRFSAERPEGSISTLTIQRTEQRDSAMYRCASSLDDRDYEQYFGPGTRLTVT.